Below, 17 T cell receptor beta chains from the same sample are listed, as sequenced in a study of cytomegalovirus exposure and HLA in healthy donors. The PCR ran on 60 Vbeta and 13 Jbeta primers. Sequencing was performed with immunoSEQ multiplex PCR; in TCRdb, only in-frame clones are kept and a portion is missing. The sample lists 120,000 or so clones; over 60% were seen once. Sample: PBMCs. These receptors were obtained from a young man in good health and CMV-seronegative.

CDR3 in DNA: TGTGCCAGCAGCGCAACTGGGGCAGGGGGCGCAGTGAAATATGGCTACACCTTC. Amino acids: CASSATGAGGAVKYGYTF. V usage is TRBV7-9 and J usage is TRBJ1-2, with 8 bases that match TRBD1. V dropped 5 bases and J dropped 5; count of bases not matched to a gene: 19. CDR1 is SEHNR and CDR2 is FQNEAQ in the germline V gene (reference sequence). CDR3 size: 18 residues. The full variable domain, rest sourced from reference TRBV7-9 and TRBJ1-2, is DTGVSQNPRHKITKRGQNVTFRCDPISEHNRLYWYRQTLGQGPEFLTYFQNEAQLEKSRLLSDRFSAERPKGSFSTLEIQRTEQGDSAMYLCASSATGAGGAVKYGYTFGSGTRLTVV.

This chain links TRBV6-5 with TRBJ1-3; perhaps TRBD1 as D (6 bases). There are 15 residues in the CDR3. Trimming pared 6 bases from V and 1 base from J, leaving 13 bases between. CDR1 and CDR2 (germline): MNHEY, SVGAGI. CDR3 region: CASSRGGASGNTIYF. DNA of the CDR3: TGTGCCAGCAGCCGCGGGGGGGCTTCTGGAAACACCATATATTTT.

The V and J genes are TRBV6-5 and TRBJ1-2; D perhaps matches TRBD1 (6 bases). There are 14 residues in the CDR3. CDR1 and CDR2 from the germline V gene are MNHEY and SVGAGI. The ends were cut back, 2 bases at V and 7 bases at J, with 14 bases in the middle. CDR3 amino acids: CASSYAPGEGGYTF. CDR3 in DNA: TGTGCCAGCAGTTACGCTCCAGGGGAGGGTGGCTACACCTTC.

This clone showed up just a few times. The CDR3: CASTLPDGGYEQYF. CDR3 coding DNA: TGTGCCAGCACCCTGCCCGACGGAGGCTACGAGCAGTACTTC. The V call is TRBV2, the J call TRBJ2-7; D is perhaps TRBD2 (5 bases). The CDR3 spans 14 residues. CDR1 SNHLY and CDR2 FYNNEI come from the germline V gene. V was shortened by 7 bases and J by 3 bases, with 16 bases between the two germline ends.

This clone occurred once. This chain joins TRBV18 and TRBJ1-1, with D uncertain. CDR1 and CDR2 (germline): KGHSH, LQKENI. This CDR3 has 15 residues. Between the trimmed V and J ends, which lost 2 bases and 1 base, there was a span of 11 bases. The CDR3 region is CASSPWASWNTEAFF. As DNA, the CDR3 is TGTGCCAGCTCACCATGGGCCAGCTGGAACACTGAAGCTTTCTTT.

This sequence joins TRBV30 and TRBJ2-7; 10 bases are a match to TRBD1. Trimming at V came to 2 bases and at J to 1 base, leaving 2 bases not matched to a gene. CDR3 length: 14 residues. Germline assignment: CDR1 GTSNPN and CDR2 SVGIG (reference sequence). This chain's CDR3 is CAWSSGQGSYEQYF. The CDR3 bases are TGTGCCTGGAGTTCGGGACAGGGGTCCTACGAGCAGTACTTC.

The J gene is TRBJ2-1, the V gene TRBV19; tentative D call: TRBD1 (6 bases). Trimming stripped 6 bases from V and 7 bases from J, with 16 bases between. Germline assignment: CDR1 LNHDA and CDR2 SQIVND (reference sequence). This CDR3 comprises 14 residues. In nucleotides, the CDR3 is TGTGCCAGTAGGGGCCATAGGGGGTGGAATGAGCAGTTCTTC. It encodes CASRGHRGWNEQFF.

This chain links TRBV27 with TRBJ2-2, with 8 bases identical to TRBD1. The CDR3 is 14 residues long. J gave up 9 bases and V 4 bases, and 7 bases lay outside the gene matches. From germline, CDR1 is MNHEY and CDR2 SMNVEV (reference sequence). CDR3 nucleotides: TGTGCCAGCAGTTCCGCAGGGGGCTTGAGGGAGCTGTTTTTT. Its protein product is CASSSAGGLRELFF.

This clone came up once. The rearrangement uses TRBV6-1 and TRBJ1-1; D ambiguous. The CDR3 consists of 15 residues. Germline values: CDR1 MNHNS, CDR2 SASEGT. Trimming took off 2 bases at V and 0 bases at J, with 10 bases between the two ends. CDR3 coding DNA: TGTGCCAGCAGTGAAAGGAGAGTTATGAACACTGAAGCTTTCTTT. This gives the protein CASSERRVMNTEAFF.

The CDR3 is CASSLLARGQYIQYF. CDR3 in DNA: TGTGCCAGTAGTTTATTAGCCCGAGGACAGTACATTCAGTACTTC. The V gene is TRBV19, the J gene TRBJ2-4, with D possibly matching TRBD1 (6 bases). From germline, CDR1 is LNHDA and CDR2 SQIVND (reference sequence). The CDR3 covers 15 residues. V gave up 5 bases and J gave up 8 bases, with 19 bases separating them.

The chain carries TRBV7-9 and TRBJ1-2; 8 positions match TRBD1. CDR1 is SEHNR and CDR2 is FQNEAQ in the germline V gene (reference sequence). The CDR3 runs to 15 residues. V lost 3 bases to trimming and J lost 5 bases; unmatched junction nucleotides: 8. Here the CDR3 DNA reads TGTGCCAGCAGCTTTTCTCAGGGGGCAGGGTATGGCTACACCTTC. It encodes CASSFSQGAGYGYTF.

This clone turned up a few times. V usage is TRBV9 and J usage is TRBJ2-3; no clear D. Germline CDR1 SGDLS, CDR2 YYNGEE. V was pared by 3 bases and J by 0 bases, with 11 bases between. This CDR3 contains 15 residues. In nucleotides, the CDR3 is TGTGCCAGCAGCGAGTGGTTTCAGAGCACAGATACGCAGTATTTT. Translated: CASSEWFQSTDTQYF.

The V call is TRBV27, the J call TRBJ1-4; the match to TRBD1 covers 7 bases. V dropped 6 bases and J dropped 7; count of bases not matched to a gene: 2. The length of the CDR3 is 12 residues. Per the germline V gene, CDR1 is MNHEY and CDR2 is SMNVEV (reference sequence). CDR3 in amino acids: CASSTGVEKLFF. Here the CDR3 DNA reads TGTGCCAGCAGCACAGGGGTTGAAAAACTGTTTTTT. The full variable domain, rest sourced from reference TRBV27 and TRBJ1-4, is EAQVTQNPRYLITVTGKKLTVTCSQNMNHEYMSWYRQDPGLGLRQIYYSMNVEVTDKGDVPEGYKVSRKEKRNFPLILESPSPNQTSLYFCASSTGVEKLFFGSGTQLSVL.

With regard to this clone: A junction end diverges from the germline sequence, so it may reflect a read error. The J gene is TRBJ2-1, the V gene TRBV7-8; TRBD1 might be the D (5 bases). From germline, CDR1 is SGHVS and CDR2 FQNEAQ. This CDR3 spans 16 amino acids. CDR3 protein: CASSLVGPRSSNEQFF. The CDR3 DNA sequence: TGTGCCAGCAGCTTAGTGGGGCCGCGATCCTCCAATGAGCAGTTCTTC.

The CDR3 coding sequence is TGTGCCAGCAGCGACCCGACTAGCGAGACGCCATACGAGCAGTACTTC. Its protein product is CASSDPTSETPYEQYF. This chain links TRBV9 with TRBJ2-7, with 8 bases identical to TRBD2. The CDR3 runs to 16 residues. Germline CDR1 SGDLS, CDR2 YYNGEE. V shed 3 bases, J shed 4 bases, and the junction held 12 bases outside the gene matches.

This clone has more than one count but fewer than ten. The gene calls are TRBV4-3 and TRBJ1-2, with a weak D call TRBD1 (6 bases). V lost 2 bases to trimming and J lost 6 bases, with 13 bases between them. This CDR3 is built from 14 residues. Germline V lookup: CDR1 LGHNA, CDR2 YSLEER. CDR3 protein: CASSQKIQGNGYTF. DNA of the CDR3: TGCGCCAGCAGCCAAAAAATACAGGGTAATGGCTACACCTTC.

The chain employs TRBV15 and TRBJ2-3; D might be TRBD2 (7 bases). Trimming removed 5 bases from V and 4 bases from J, with 19 bases in between. In germline, CDR1 is LNHNV, CDR2 YYDKDF (reference sequence). This CDR3 has 16 residues. CDR3 residues: CATSARRGAQSDTQYF. The CDR3 bases are TGTGCCACCAGCGCCCGACGGGGGGCCCAGTCAGATACGCAGTATTTT.